These T cell receptor beta chains were read from a single sample in a study of shared clonotypes between healthy human individuals. The table came from immunoSEQ multiplex PCR; TCRdb's copy has only in-frame clones and leaves some out. The sample gives roughly 1 million clones, approximately 76% of which show up once; less than 1.5% is in the top ten. The material sequenced was memory CD4+ T cells sorted from blood. The receptor source for this set is a man aged 18 to 29 in good health. CDR3s leave out the opening cysteine and the closing phenylalanine or tryptophan. The D gene is left open where the match is weak.

v_gene	j_gene	d_gene	CDR3aa
TRBV5-8	TRBJ2-1	.	ASSLGESLASNEQF
TRBV9	TRBJ2-2	.	ASSVRGDTGELF
TRBV27	TRBJ1-6	TRBD1	ASSPVGGSLH
TRBV7-9	TRBJ1-1	.	ASSPPGRSNTEAF
TRBV2	TRBJ2-1	.	ASSPEITNEQF
TRBV15	TRBJ1-2	.	ATRPFPENYGYT
TRBV28	TRBJ1-1	.	ASSLTNTEAF
TRBV28	TRBJ2-7	.	ASSSPQAPYEQY
TRBV19	TRBJ2-7	TRBD1	ASSQQTGASYEQY
TRBV15	TRBJ1-1	.	ATRQGRPNTEAF
TRBV30	TRBJ2-3	.	AWSAGTADTQY
TRBV9	TRBJ2-2	TRBD2	ASSVSSGLSGGELF
TRBV29-1	TRBJ2-2	.	SAAKGVGTGELF
TRBV5-1	TRBJ1-2	.	ASSPDRVYGYT
TRBV11-2	TRBJ2-7	.	ASSLSAGNSYEQY
TRBV7-2	TRBJ2-7	TRBD1	ASSVNRGRGEQY